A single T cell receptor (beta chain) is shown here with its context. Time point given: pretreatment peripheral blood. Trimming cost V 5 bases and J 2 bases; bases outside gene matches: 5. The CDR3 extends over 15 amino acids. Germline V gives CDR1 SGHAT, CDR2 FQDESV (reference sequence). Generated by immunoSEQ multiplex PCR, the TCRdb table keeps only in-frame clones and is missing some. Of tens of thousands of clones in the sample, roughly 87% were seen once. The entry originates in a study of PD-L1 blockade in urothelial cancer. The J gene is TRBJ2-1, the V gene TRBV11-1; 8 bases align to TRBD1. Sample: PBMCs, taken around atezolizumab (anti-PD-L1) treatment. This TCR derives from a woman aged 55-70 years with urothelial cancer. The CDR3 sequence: CASSATGDTYNEQFF. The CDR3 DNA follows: TGTGCCAGCAGCGCGACAGGGGACACCTACAATGAGCAGTTCTTC.